The 25 T cell receptor beta chains listed next were all sequenced from one sample in a study of Ad26.COV2.S vaccination and SARS-CoV-2 variants. Data came from immunoSEQ multiplex PCR; TCRdb stores just in-frame clones and leaves some out. The sample yields 250,000 to 300,000 clones, approximately 89% seen once. Stated treatment: 15 to 20 received Ad26.COV2.S at low or high dose, single or two shots; five or six received placebo; per-sample allocation not given. Sampling was performed 63 days after the first vaccine or placebo injection. The sequenced sample was peripheral blood, obtained in a trial of Ad26.COV2.S vaccine versus placebo. The source of these receptors is a person aged 18-60 years who received the Ad26.COV2.S COVID-19 vaccine or a placebo.

V gene TRBV28 combines with J gene TRBJ1-2; unclear D gene. Germline CDR1 and CDR2: MDHEN and SYDVKM. The CDR3 is 15 residues long. V gave up 4 bases and J gave up 3 bases, with 15 bases separating them. The CDR3, as DNA: TGTGCCAGCAGTTCCGCTGACCGCCCCTACTATGGCTACACCTTC. This sequence encodes CASSSADRPYYGYTF.

CDR3 nucleotide sequence: TGTGCCAGCAGTGAAGCCACCCCTGGTGGGGGGGCCCAGTACTTC. This codes for CASSEATPGGGAQYF. V is TRBV2 and J is TRBJ2-5; TRBD2 aligns across 7 bases. There are 15 residues in the CDR3. Trimming at V came to 0 bases and at J to 9 bases, leaving 10 bases not matched to a gene. The germline CDR1 and CDR2 sequences are SNHLY and FYNNEI. Variable domain in full (rest from reference TRBV2 and TRBJ2-5): EPEVTQTPSHQVTQMGQEVILRCVPISNHLYFYWYRQILGQKVEFLVSFYNNEISEKSEIFDDQFSVERPDGSNFTLKIRSTKLEDSAMYFCASSEATPGGGAQYFGPGTRLLVL.

This rearrangement joins TRBV24-1 to TRBJ2-5; weak D call: TRBD1 (6 bases). The CDR3 has 14 amino acids. Trimming pared 3 bases from V and 9 bases from J, leaving 16 bases between. The germline CDR1 and CDR2 sequences are KGHDR and SFDVKD. CDR3 protein: CATSDPRVPGAQYF. The CDR3 coding sequence is TGTGCCACCAGTGATCCACGGGTACCAGGGGCCCAGTACTTC.

The chain joins TRBV11-3 to TRBJ2-2; 9 bases agree with TRBD2. V was pared by 1 base and J by 3 bases, with 0 bases of the junction left unmatched. This CDR3 is 15 amino acids long. Germline assignment: CDR1 SGHNT and CDR2 YENEEA. The CDR3 nucleotides read TGTGCCAGCAGCTTAGGACTAGCGGACACCGGGGAGCTGTTTTTT. Translating it yields CASSLGLADTGELFF.

The genes are TRBV24-1 and TRBJ2-2, with 10 bases identical to TRBD1. The CDR3 consists of 16 residues. CDR1 is KGHDR and CDR2 is SFDVKD in the germline V gene. Trimming took 4 bases from V and 12 from J; bases not matched to a gene: 13. This CDR3 reads CATSDPAGTGDSKLFF. The CDR3, as DNA: TGTGCCACCAGTGACCCGGCCGGGACAGGGGATTCAAAGCTGTTTTTT.

The rearrangement links TRBV2 to TRBJ1-6; 7 nucleotides line up with TRBD1. Germline CDR1 SNHLY, CDR2 FYNNEI. After removal of 7 bases from V and 3 bases from J, the junction contained 6 bases not matched to a gene. This CDR3 comprises 15 residues. The CDR3 is CASKSGGNYNSPLHF. Here the CDR3 DNA reads TGTGCCAGCAAATCAGGGGGGAACTATAATTCACCCCTCCACTTT.

The rearrangement links TRBV19 to TRBJ1-2, with D tentatively TRBD1 (6 bases). Germline loops: CDR1 LNHDA, CDR2 SQIVND (reference sequence). The CDR3 is 16 amino acids. Trimming removed 2 bases at V and 2 bases at J, with 15 bases between. This CDR3 is CASSISRPGQNYGYTF. As DNA, the CDR3 is TGTGCCAGTAGTATAAGTCGTCCCGGACAGAACTATGGCTACACCTTC.

This chain connects TRBV3-1 (or the pseudogene TRBV3-2) to TRBJ2-1; 9 nucleotides line up with TRBD1. V lost 4 bases, J lost 5 bases, and 6 bases stayed unmatched. The CDR3 runs to 15 residues. Germline V lookup: CDR1 LGHDT, CDR2 YNNKEL (reference sequence). DNA for the CDR3: TGTGCCAGCAGCCCTGGGACAGGGACCAACAATGAGCAGTTCTTC. It yields the protein CASSPGTGTNNEQFF.

The chain employs TRBV18 and TRBJ1-2, with D possibly being TRBD1 (5 bases). The CDR3 contains 13 residues. Germline lookup yields CDR1 KGHSH and CDR2 LQKENI. V lost 0 bases, J lost 6 bases, and 8 bases lay in between. The chain's CDR3 is CASSPPGGDGYTF. For the CDR3, the DNA is TGTGCCAGCTCACCACCCGGAGGGGATGGCTACACCTTC.

Note on this clone: Other DNA variants within this sample encode the same CDR3. The rearrangement joins TRBV12-3 or TRBV12-4 to TRBJ1-1; 7 bases line up with TRBD1. This CDR3 region has 13 residues. With V trimmed by 6 bases and J by 1 base, 2 bases remained unmatched. As DNA, the CDR3 is TGTGCCAGCAGACGGACAGGGAACACTGAAGCTTTCTTT. Amino acids: CASRRTGNTEAFF.

J is TRBJ1-1 and V is TRBV29-1; no reliable D call. This CDR3 has 12 residues. CDR1 and CDR2 (germline): SQVTM, ANQGSEA. V lost 4 bases and J lost 1, with 7 bases in between. CDR3 bases: TGCAGCGTTGTAGGTCCGAACACTGAAGCTTTCTTT. It translates to CSVVGPNTEAFF.

The count of this clone is one. The chain couples TRBV23-1 to TRBJ1-3; 10 bases map to TRBD1. TRBV23-1 is an ORF; its function is uncertain. This CDR3 spans 15 amino acids. V shed 6 bases and J 6 bases; nucleotides not matched to a gene: 8. The CDR3: CASREGQGFLNTIYF. CDR3 DNA sequence: TGCGCCAGCAGGGAGGGACAGGGGTTTCTAAACACCATATATTTT.

This chain uses TRBV9 with TRBJ2-3, with D perhaps TRBD2 (6 bases). This CDR3 spans 17 amino acids. Germline assignment: CDR1 SGDLS and CDR2 YYNGEE. V shed 0 bases and J shed 1 base, with 15 bases lying between them. The CDR3 DNA reads TGTGCCAGCAGCGTAGTCGATCGCGGGGCAGGCACAGATACGCAGTATTTT. Its protein product is CASSVVDRGAGTDTQYF.

The gene calls are TRBV5-6 and TRBJ1-2, with D tentatively TRBD1 (5 bases). Trimming stripped 2 bases from V and 5 bases from J, with 19 bases between. The CDR3 sequence is 16 residues long. Germline CDR1 SGHDT, CDR2 YYEEEE. The CDR3 DNA follows: TGTGCCAGCAGCTTCGGGGGATCCCCCAACTATTATGGCTACACCTTC. Translation: CASSFGGSPNYYGYTF. Based on the CDR3 plus reference TRBV5-6 and TRBJ1-2, the full variable domain is DAGVTQSPTHLIKTRGQQVTLRCSPKSGHDTVSWYQQALGQGPQFIFQYYEEEERQRGNFPDRFSGHQFPNYSSELNVNALLLGDSALYLCASSFGGSPNYYGYTFGSGTRLTVV.

This chain uses TRBV5-5 with TRBJ1-1, with a tentative D call TRBD1 (5 bases). V lost 0 bases and J lost 7, with 10 bases in between. The CDR3 covers 13 residues. Germline CDR1 SGHKS, CDR2 YYEKEE (reference sequence). The CDR3 DNA is TGTGCCAGCAGCTTGGCATACAGGCTTGAAGCTTTCTTT. This translates into CASSLAYRLEAFF.

The gene calls are TRBV19 and TRBJ1-2; D perhaps matches TRBD1 (6 bases). Germline CDR1 is LNHDA and CDR2 is SQIVND (reference sequence). Deletions cut 4 bases from V and 2 bases from J, with 8 bases between. CDR3 size: 13 residues. The CDR3 loop is CASSRTVNYGYTF. CDR3 in DNA: TGTGCCAGTAGTAGGACAGTGAACTATGGCTACACCTTC.

The J gene is TRBJ1-1, the V gene TRBV10-3; TRBD1 is a possible D gene (5 bases). This CDR3 is 13 amino acids long. Per germline, CDR1 ENHRY and CDR2 SYGVKD. The ends were cut back, 7 bases at V and 4 bases at J, with 13 bases in the middle. The CDR3, as DNA: TGTGCCATCACGCCGGGGACGGGCACTGAAGCTTTCTTT. Amino acid sequence: CAITPGTGTEAFF.

The V call is TRBV29-1, the J call TRBJ2-1; D is undetermined. In germline, CDR1 is SQVTM, CDR2 ANQGSEA. The CDR3 is 11 amino acids. V lost 4 bases to trimming and J lost 8 bases, with 9 bases between them. CDR3 loop: CSVALYDEQFF. The DNA of the CDR3 is TGCAGCGTTGCCCTGTACGATGAGCAGTTCTTC.

The J gene is TRBJ2-1, the V gene TRBV19; D is possibly TRBD1 or TRBD2 (5 bases each). This CDR3 has 16 amino acids. Germline CDR1 and CDR2: LNHDA and SQIVND (reference sequence). V was cut by 3 bases and J by 3 bases, with 15 bases left in between. DNA for the CDR3: TGTGCCAGTAGTATTCGGGTCGGGACCCTCTACAATGAGCAGTTCTTC. Protein product: CASSIRVGTLYNEQFF. Based on the CDR3 plus reference TRBV19 and TRBJ2-1, the full variable domain is DGGITQSPKYLFRKEGQNVTLSCEQNLNHDAMYWYRQDPGQGLRLIYYSQIVNDFQKGDIAEGYSVSREKKESFPLTVTSAQKNPTAFYLCASSIRVGTLYNEQFFGPGTRLTVL.

The CDR3 DNA follows: TGTGCCAGCAGTGAAGGTGACAGGGACAATGAGCAGTTCTTC. This encodes CASSEGDRDNEQFF. V gene TRBV2 combines with J gene TRBJ2-1; 7 positions agree with TRBD1. The CDR3 spans 14 residues. Germline lookup yields CDR1 SNHLY and CDR2 FYNNEI. V shed 1 base, J shed 5 bases, and the junction held 2 bases outside the gene matches.

This clone was picked up one time. This chain uses TRBV5-6 with TRBJ2-3, with 9 bases that match TRBD1. CDR1 and CDR2 from the germline V gene are SGHDT and YYEEEE. The length of the CDR3 is 14 residues. The V segment lost 5 bases and the J segment 7 bases; nucleotides outside the gene matches: 8. The CDR3 region has the DNA TGTGCCAGCAGGTCCACAGGGGGCGGGTATACGCAGTATTTT. Its translation: CASRSTGGGYTQYF.

The chain is built from TRBV18 and TRBJ1-1; a possible D gene is TRBD1 (5 bases). Germline CDR1 is KGHSH and CDR2 is LQKENI. Trimming left V 0 bases short and J 4 bases short, with 18 bases between. The length of the CDR3 is 17 residues. In nucleotides, the CDR3 is TGTGCCAGCTCACCACCGTGGGGGGAGGCCCGGGGCACTGAAGCTTTCTTT. Translation gives CASSPPWGEARGTEAFF. Based on the CDR3 plus reference TRBV18 and TRBJ1-1, the full variable domain is NAGVMQNPRHLVRRRGQEARLRCSPMKGHSHVYWYRQLPEEGLKFMVYLQKENIIDESGMPKERFSAEFPKEGPSILRIQQVVRGDSAAYFCASSPPWGEARGTEAFFGQGTRLTVV.

The V and J genes are TRBV7-9 and TRBJ1-1, with D perhaps TRBD1 (6 bases). With 2 bases removed from V and 0 bases from J, the gap between germline ends came to 10 bases. The CDR3 sequence is 15 residues long. The V gene's germline CDR1 is SEHNR and CDR2 FQNEAQ (reference sequence). The CDR3 DNA sequence: TGTGCCAGCAGCTTACAGGGGTCCATGAACACTGAAGCTTTCTTT. Translation gives CASSLQGSMNTEAFF.

This clone was observed a single time. The chain has TRBV18 and TRBJ2-7, with a weak D call TRBD1 (6 bases). The V end was cut by 2 bases, the J end by 5 bases, with 10 bases between. Germline V gives CDR1 KGHSH, CDR2 LQKENI. The CDR3 extends over 13 amino acids. CDR3 residues: CASSPAGEHEQYF. The CDR3 coding sequence is TGTGCCAGCTCACCAGCAGGGGAACACGAGCAGTACTTC.

The chain employs TRBV10-2 and TRBJ1-3; D not resolved. Germline loops: CDR1 WSHSY, CDR2 SAAADI. This CDR3 contains 13 residues. The germline V and J ends were trimmed by 6 bases and 2 bases, with 8 bases remaining between them. CDR3 sequence reads: CASRPLAGNTIYF. The CDR3 DNA reads as TGCGCCAGCAGGCCGTTAGCTGGAAACACCATATATTTT.